The 18 T cell receptor beta chains reported below all come from one sample, sequenced in a study of blood T cells in healthy people across ages. A second PCR of roughly 7 to 11 cycles used a sample-barcoded 5' primer and a J-beta primer mix. TCRdb independently ran MiXCR on the 5' RACE reads; one entry per CDR3 protein. This sample carries 1.5 million to 2 million distinct CDR3 sequences, about 30% of them seen once, and the ten largest clones take over 7%. The material sequenced was blood. These receptors were collected from a woman in her twenties or thirties in good health.

This clonotype occurred many times. V is TRBV30 and J is TRBJ2-1; D not certain. The CDR3 is made up of 13 amino acids. Trimming left V 0 bases short and J 15 bases short, with 18 bases between. Germline V gene lookup returns CDR1 GTSNPN and CDR2 SVGIG (reference sequence). The CDR3 sequence is CAWSVSPNSKPFF. The CDR3 DNA reads TGTGCCTGGAGTGTATCCCCAAACTCCAAGCCGTTCTTC. Based on the CDR3 plus reference TRBV30 and TRBJ2-1, the full variable domain is SQTIHQWPATLVQPVGSPLSLECTVEGTSNPNLYWYRQAAGRGLQLLFYSVGIGQISSEVPQNLSASRPQDRQFILSSKKLLLSDSGFYLCAWSVSPNSKPFFGPGTRLTVL.

This clonotype has a handful of counts. V gene TRBV7-7 combines with J gene TRBJ2-1, with TRBD2 identical over 12 bases. CDR1 is SSHAT, CDR2 FNYEAQ, per germline (reference sequence). This CDR3 has 16 amino acids. V gave up 11 bases and J gave up 0 bases; unmatched junction bases: 8. In DNA, the CDR3 is TGTGCCCGCGTGGCTAGCGGGAGGGGCTCCTACAATGAGCAGTTCTTC. This gives the protein CARVASGRGSYNEQFF. Drawing the rest from reference TRBV7-7 and TRBJ2-1, the complete variable domain is GAGVSQSPRYKVTKRGQDVTLRCDPISSHATLYWYQQALGQGPEFLTYFNYEAQPDKSGLPSDRFSAERPEGSISTLTIQRTEQRDSAMYRCARVASGRGSYNEQFFGPGTRLTVL.

The chain's CDR3 is CASSQVGWQTYEQYF. The CDR3 bases are TGTGCCAGCAGCCAAGTTGGGTGGCAGACCTACGAGCAGTACTTC. V and J are TRBV3-1 and TRBJ2-7, with D unresolved. Trimming stripped 1 base from V and 2 bases from J, with 12 bases between. Germline lookup yields CDR1 LGHDT and CDR2 YNNKEL (reference sequence). The CDR3 loop spans 15 amino acids.

The chain links TRBV3-1 to TRBJ2-1; 7 bases align to TRBD1. Trimming removed 5 bases from V and 8 bases from J; junction bases left unmatched: 9. Germline V gene data show CDR1 as LGHDT and CDR2 as YNNKEL (reference sequence). The CDR3 runs to 14 residues. The CDR3 is CASSSRKGAHEQFF. The CDR3 DNA is TGTGCCAGCAGCAGTAGAAAGGGGGCGCATGAGCAGTTCTTC.

The V gene is TRBV20-1, the J gene TRBJ2-1, with D perhaps TRBD2 (6 bases). The end of the DNA fits TRBJ2-7 better, so the J call may be wrong. The CDR3 is made up of 15 amino acids. Germline lookup yields CDR1 DFQATT and CDR2 SNEGSKA (reference sequence). CDR3 nucleotides: TGCAGTGGCCTAACTTCTCTAGCGTCCTACAATGAGCAGTACTTC. It yields the protein CSGLTSLASYNEQYF.

This chain links TRBV5-1 with TRBJ2-2; TRBD1 or TRBD2 may be the D gene (6 bases each). This CDR3 is 15 amino acids long. V shed 6 bases and J shed 3 bases, with 15 bases lying between them. CDR1 and CDR2 (germline): SGHRS, YFSETQ. The CDR3: CASNFGGRDTGELFF. The DNA of the CDR3 is TGCGCCAGCAACTTTGGGGGGCGCGACACCGGGGAGCTGTTTTTT.

The sample holds a few counts of this clonotype. The chain links TRBV10-3 to TRBJ1-2; the D gene is possibly TRBD1 (5 bases). The CDR3 loop spans 13 amino acids. The V gene's germline CDR1 is ENHRY and CDR2 SYGVKD. V was cut by 5 bases and J by 4 bases, with 11 bases left in between. The CDR3 region is CAISPGFGYGYTF. For the CDR3, the DNA is TGTGCCATCAGTCCAGGGTTCGGCTATGGCTACACCTTC.

The chain links TRBV3-1 to TRBJ1-2; 7 bases are a match to TRBD1. J lost 6 bases, V lost 1 base, and 11 bases had no gene match. The germline CDR1 and CDR2 sequences are LGHDT and YNNKEL (reference sequence). The CDR3 consists of 16 residues. The CDR3 is CASSQASGARGDGYTF. In DNA form, the CDR3 reads TGTGCCAGCAGCCAAGCCTCAGGGGCCAGGGGGGATGGCTACACCTTC. The variable domain in full, completed from reference TRBV3-1 and TRBJ1-2, reads DTAVSQTPKYLVTQMGNDKSIKCEQNLGHDTMYWYKQDSKKFLKIMFSYNNKELIINETVPNRFSPKSPDKAHLNLHINSLELGDSAVYFCASSQASGARGDGYTFGSGTRLTVV.

In this sample, this clonotype turned up many times. The genes are TRBV5-6 and TRBJ2-4, with TRBD2 matching 8 bases. Germline V gene lookup returns CDR1 SGHDT and CDR2 YYEEEE. The V and J ends lost 4 bases and 12 bases, in that order; junction bases with no gene match: 6. This CDR3 has 12 residues. DNA for the CDR3: TGTGCCAGCAGCGACGGACTAGCTAATCAGTACTTC. Translation: CASSDGLANQYF. Variable domain in full (rest from reference TRBV5-6 and TRBJ2-4): DAGVTQSPTHLIKTRGQQVTLRCSPKSGHDTVSWYQQALGQGPQFIFQYYEEEERQRGNFPDRFSGHQFPNYSSELNVNALLLGDSALYLCASSDGLANQYFGAGTRLSVL.

Worth noting for this clonotype: Being one base from a much bigger clone, this may be a read error. The final CDR3 position lacks the conserved phenylalanine or tryptophan, pointing to a likely read error. V gene TRBV29-1 combines with J gene TRBJ2-1, with D hard to call. The ends were cut back, 0 bases at V and 5 bases at J, with 8 bases in the middle. CDR1 is SQVTM and CDR2 is ANQGSEA in the germline V gene. The CDR3 consists of 13 residues. CDR3 sequence: CSVEDWTDNEQFL. DNA for the CDR3: TGCAGCGTTGAAGATTGGACGGACAATGAGCAGTTCTTA.

This clonotype has more than one count but fewer than ten. The V call is TRBV6-4, the J call TRBJ2-1; 7 nucleotides match TRBD1. This CDR3 comprises 15 residues. J lost 6 bases, V lost 0 bases, and 5 bases had no gene match. Looked up from germline, CDR1 is MRHNA and CDR2 is SNTAGT. The CDR3 sequence is CASSDSGRDSNEQFF. The CDR3 DNA sequence: TGTGCCAGCAGTGACTCGGGAAGGGACAGCAATGAGCAGTTCTTC.

The table lists this clonotype with many counts. DNA for the CDR3: TGTGCCAGCAGCCCAGGGACTACTAGGTATACGGGGAATGAGCAGTTCTTC. Protein sequence: CASSPGTTRYTGNEQFF. The rearrangement uses TRBV9 and TRBJ2-1, with TRBD2 identical over 7 bases. The germline V gene has CDR1 SGDLS and CDR2 YYNGEE. This CDR3 comprises 17 residues. Unmatched junction bases numbered 17, after V lost 4 bases and J lost 7 bases. Drawing the rest from reference TRBV9 and TRBJ2-1, the complete variable domain is DSGVTQTPKHLITATGQRVTLRCSPRSGDLSVYWYQQSLDQGLQFLIQYYNGEERAKGNILERFSAQQFPDLHSELNLSSLELGDSALYFCASSPGTTRYTGNEQFFGPGTRLTVL.

This chain connects TRBV9 to TRBJ2-7; D gene unclear. Germline V gives CDR1 SGDLS, CDR2 YYNGEE. The CDR3 has 15 amino acids. Trimming cost V 0 bases and J 0 bases, with 10 bases left between them. Here the CDR3 DNA reads TGTGCCAGCAGCGTAGGGGCGGAGAGCTCCTACGAGCAGTACTTC. Residues: CASSVGAESSYEQYF.

This chain joins TRBV11-2 and TRBJ2-7, with a weak D call TRBD1 (5 bases). This CDR3 is 16 amino acids long. V dropped 3 bases and J dropped 3 bases, with 18 bases sitting between them. Germline assignment: CDR1 SGHAT and CDR2 FQNNGV. The CDR3 bases are TGTGCCAGCAGCTTTTTTCTACTGTACAGGAGCTACGAGCAGTACTTC. It encodes CASSFFLLYRSYEQYF.

The chain is built from TRBV9 and TRBJ2-7; TRBD2 matches 11 bases. Germline trimming cut 6 bases from V and 4 bases from J; bases unmatched to any gene: 6. Germline CDR1 and CDR2: SGDLS and YYNGEE. CDR3 length: 14 amino acids. CDR3 in amino acids: CASTAGTSGYEQYF. The CDR3 DNA is TGTGCCAGCACCGCCGGGACTAGCGGTTACGAGCAGTACTTC.

V gene TRBV5-1 combines with J gene TRBJ2-1, with 11 bases lining up with TRBD1. The CDR3 has 16 residues. J gave up 6 bases and V 4 bases, and 9 bases lay outside the gene matches. In germline, CDR1 is SGHRS, CDR2 YFSETQ. CDR3 region: CASSGRTGGIFNEQFF. CDR3 DNA: TGCGCCAGCAGCGGTCGGACAGGGGGCATTTTCAATGAGCAGTTCTTC. Supplemented by reference TRBV5-1 and TRBJ2-1, the full variable domain reads KAGVTQTPRYLIKTRGQQVTLSCSPISGHRSVSWYQQTPGQGLQFLFEYFSETQRNKGNFPGRFSGRQFSNSRSEMNVSTLELGDSALYLCASSGRTGGIFNEQFFGPGTRLTVL.

This clonotype was detected a few times. This may come from a read error, since a much larger clone is one base off. The chain has TRBV6-6 and TRBJ2-4; 9 nucleotides align to TRBD2. CDR3 length: 15 amino acids. CDR1 MNHNY and CDR2 SVGAGI come from the germline V gene (reference sequence). After removal of 0 bases from V and 7 bases from J, the junction contained 4 bases not matched to a gene. CDR3: CASSYSGLAGNIQYF. As DNA, the CDR3 is TGTGCCAGCAGTTACTCGGGACTAGCCGGCAACATTCAGTACTTC.

Comment on this clonotype: A much larger clone is a single base away; this may be a read error. The chain is built from TRBV2 and TRBJ2-7, with D unresolved. The J call may be mistaken, given a closer DNA end match to TRBJ2-5. Germline CDR1 reads SNHLY; CDR2 reads FYNNEI. The CDR3 is made up of 13 amino acids. CDR3 DNA sequence: TGTGCCAGCAGTGAAGAGGGACAAGAGACCCAGTACTTC. This encodes CASSEEGQETQYF.